This TCR beta chain was obtained from a study of T-cell memory formation after mild COVID-19. Using its own MiXCR run on the 5' RACE reads, TCRdb lists one record per CDR3 protein. Of approximately 300,000 distinct CDR3 sequences detected, 15% to 20% appear once; the ten largest clones hold 20% to 25%. Study-level results: Clones that shrank (day 15 to 85) were balanced CD4/CD8, whereas later expanders leaned CD4+.

The germline V gene encodes CDR1 SEHNR and CDR2 FQNEAQ (reference sequence). There are 13 residues in the CDR3. This clonotype has only a few counts. Its antigen is still unknown. This receptor was taken from a young man who had mild COVID-19 (a few samples of this study predate the infection). Cell type and time point are not known. V usage is TRBV7-9 and J usage is TRBJ1-2, with TRBD1 matching over 7 bases. Source material: PBMCs or a T cell subset sorted from them (not recorded which). Here the CDR3 reads CVTDRRFNYGYTF. CDR3 sequence (DNA): TGTGTTACGGACAGGCGTTTTAACTATGGCTACACCTTC.